One sample yielded the 22 T cell receptor beta chains listed below, sequenced in a study of response to subunit inactivated influenza vaccine. TCRdb passed the RT-PCR reads through MiXCR, listing each CDR3 protein once. The sample carries about 830,000 distinct CDR3 sequences, about 18% recorded once. Source: PBMCs from blood, taken 4 to 6 days after vaccination. The origin of the receptors is a man aged 45-65 years who received an inactivated influenza vaccine.

This clonotype has a handful of counts. V is TRBV12-3 or TRBV12-4 and J is TRBJ2-1, with D perhaps matching TRBD2 (6 bases). This CDR3 is 14 amino acids long. The V end was cut by 2 bases, the J end by 2 bases, with 7 bases between. CDR3 DNA sequence: TGTGCCAGCAGTTTAAGGAGGGCCTACAATGAGCAGTTCTTC. It is translated as CASSLRRAYNEQFF.

The chain has TRBV28 and TRBJ1-2, with D uncertain. This CDR3 comprises 11 residues. V shed 5 bases and J shed 7 bases, with 8 bases lying between them. Germline V gene lookup returns CDR1 MDHEN and CDR2 SYDVKM. The CDR3 loop reads CASSGPAGYTF. The CDR3 coding sequence is TGTGCCAGCAGTGGTCCAGCTGGCTACACCTTC.

Notes on this clonotype: A much larger clone differs by one base, so this may be a read error. The genes are TRBV6-1 and TRBJ2-5, with 7 nucleotides matching TRBD1. CDR3 size: 14 residues. Trimming removed 6 bases from V and 1 base from J; junction bases left unmatched: 5. Germline assignment: CDR1 MNHNS and CDR2 SASEGT. In DNA form, the CDR3 reads TGTGCCAGCAGGCAGGGACAGCTCCAAGAGACCCAGTACTTC. Translating it yields CASRQGQLQETQYF.

This clonotype was counted at least ten times. Mismatch with germline at one junction end may stem from a read error. The V and J genes are TRBV7-2 and TRBJ2-2, with D possibly TRBD2 on 6 matching bases. The CDR3 extends over 15 amino acids. The germline CDR1 and CDR2 sequences are SGHTA and FQGNSA. CDR3 amino acids: CASSLGGLNTGELFF. The DNA for the CDR3 is TGCGCCAGCAGCTTAGGAGGGTTGAACACCGGGGAGCTGTTTTTT. Together with reference TRBV7-2 and TRBJ2-2, the CDR3 gives the full variable domain: GAGVSQSPSNKVTEKGKDVELRCDPISGHTALYWYRQSLGQGLEFLIYFQGNSAPDKSGLPSDRFSAERTGGSVSTLTIQRTQQEDSAVYLCASSLGGLNTGELFFGEGSRLTVL.

This clonotype showed up just a few times. The V and J genes are TRBV7-9 and TRBJ2-3; 9 bases are a match to TRBD2. The V gene end was trimmed by 4 bases and the J gene end by 2 bases; junction bases not matched to a gene: 4. Germline V lookup: CDR1 SEHNR, CDR2 FQNEAQ (reference sequence). This CDR3 comprises 15 residues. CDR3 sequence (DNA): TGTGCCAGCAGCTCCTCTAGCGGGGTCACAGATACGCAGTATTTT. This translates into CASSSSSGVTDTQYF.

This clonotype appeared a few times. This rearrangement joins TRBV20-1 to TRBJ1-2; 9 bases line up with TRBD1. The CDR3 runs 17 residues. The germline V gene has CDR1 DFQATT and CDR2 SNEGSKA (reference sequence). V gave up 0 bases and J gave up 2 bases; unmatched junction bases: 10. Here the CDR3 DNA reads TGCAGTGCTAGAGATCAGGACAGGGGAGGTTGGAACTATGGCTACACCTTC. This translates into CSARDQDRGGWNYGYTF.

This rearrangement joins TRBV11-2 to TRBJ2-2; 8 bases are a match to TRBD2. CDR3 length equals 18 residues. Germline trimming cut 1 base from V and 5 bases from J; bases unmatched to any gene: 12. Germline V gives CDR1 SGHAT, CDR2 FQNNGV. CDR3 residues: CASSLGGTSWFLTGELFF. CDR3 coding DNA: TGTGCCAGCAGCTTAGGAGGGACTAGTTGGTTTTTGACCGGGGAGCTGTTTTTT.

The CDR3 region is CSVGTGGGEQFF. CDR3 nucleotides: TGCAGCGTTGGTACAGGGGGCGGTGAGCAGTTCTTC. The rearrangement links TRBV29-1 to TRBJ2-1; 9 positions match TRBD1. Germline V gives CDR1 SQVTM, CDR2 ANQGSEA. CDR3 length: 12 residues. Trimming at V came to 4 bases and at J to 9 bases, leaving 4 bases not matched to a gene.

This clonotype was detected a few times. This rearrangement joins TRBV20-1 to TRBJ2-3, with TRBD2 as a possible D gene (5 bases). Germline V lookup: CDR1 DFQATT, CDR2 SNEGSKA (reference sequence). V was pared by 0 bases and J by 8 bases, with 9 bases between. This CDR3 spans 12 amino acids. The CDR3 region has the DNA TGCAGTGCTAGAGATTATGGAGGTACGCAGTATTTT. It translates to CSARDYGGTQYF.

This clonotype turned up a few times. The chain is built from TRBV4-2 and TRBJ2-1; D uncertain. The CDR3 extends over 13 amino acids. V was pared by 3 bases and J by 5 bases, with 8 bases between. Per the germline V gene, CDR1 is LGHNA and CDR2 is YNFKEQ. CDR3 sequence: CASSHQPHNEQFF. CDR3 coding DNA: TGTGCCAGCAGCCACCAGCCCCACAATGAGCAGTTCTTC.

This clonotype was counted a few times. This chain joins TRBV4-3 and TRBJ2-6; 9 bases are a match to TRBD1. This CDR3 comprises 18 residues. Trimming cost V 3 bases and J 2 bases; bases outside gene matches: 8. Per the germline V gene, CDR1 is LGHNA and CDR2 is YSLEER. DNA for the CDR3: TGCGCCAGCAGCCATTACCCACAGGGGGCTACTGGGGCCAACGTCCTGACTTTC. It yields the protein CASSHYPQGATGANVLTF.

The V gene is TRBV4-2, the J gene TRBJ2-5, with 13 bases lining up with TRBD2. The J segment lost 4 bases and the V segment lost 4 bases, leaving 6 bases of the junction unmatched. This CDR3 contains 16 residues. Germline assignment: CDR1 LGHNA and CDR2 YNFKEQ. This CDR3 reads CASSPWTSGGPETQYF. CDR3 DNA sequence: TGTGCCAGCAGCCCCTGGACTAGCGGGGGCCCAGAGACCCAGTACTTC.

The rearrangement joins TRBV5-1 to TRBJ2-2; no reliable D call. V shed 0 bases and J shed 2 bases, with 8 bases lying between them. This CDR3 contains 15 residues. Germline V gene sequence: CDR1 SGHRS, CDR2 YFSETQ. CDR3 residues: CASSLGAINTGELFF. Here the CDR3 DNA reads TGCGCCAGCAGCTTGGGGGCCATCAACACCGGGGAGCTGTTTTTT.

The V gene is TRBV7-8, the J gene TRBJ2-1, with 11 bases matching TRBD2. The CDR3 totals 17 residues. The V segment lost 0 bases and the J segment 9 bases; nucleotides outside the gene matches: 10. Germline-derived CDR1 and CDR2 are SGHVS and FQNEAQ. CDR3 DNA sequence: TGTGCCAGCAGCTTAGCGGCCCCTAGCGGGGGGCGAGGTGAGCAGTTCTTC. Translation: CASSLAAPSGGRGEQFF.

This clonotype was seen more than once but under ten times. The V and J genes are TRBV29-1 and TRBJ1-1, with D unresolved. This CDR3 has 13 amino acids. The germline gives CDR1 SQVTM, CDR2 ANQGSEA. V lost 6 bases, J lost 6 bases, and 17 bases lay in between. The CDR3 nucleotides read TGCAGCGTCCTCCGGGAAACTTATCCTGAAGCTTTCTTT. The encoded protein is CSVLRETYPEAFF.

This clonotype has a count of ten or more. This rearrangement joins TRBV5-1 to TRBJ2-1; the match to TRBD1 covers 8 bases. The CDR3 sequence is 15 residues long. Germline V CDR1 and CDR2: SGHRS, YFSETQ. With V trimmed by 4 bases and J by 4 bases, 7 bases remained unmatched. The CDR3 here is CASSLGTGGYNEQFF. The DNA for the CDR3 is TGCGCCAGCAGCCTCGGGACAGGCGGGTACAATGAGCAGTTCTTC.

The CDR3 is CASSYTRGLPETQYF. DNA of the CDR3: TGTGCCAGCAGTTACACTCGGGGGCTCCCAGAGACCCAGTACTTC. The chain is built from TRBV6-5 and TRBJ2-5, with D possibly called TRBD1 or TRBD2 (6 bases each). CDR3 length equals 15 residues. V was trimmed by 2 bases and J by 4 bases, leaving 14 bases between them. Germline CDR1 MNHEY, CDR2 SVGAGI.

This clonotype has more than one count but fewer than ten. The chain joins TRBV10-2 to TRBJ2-1; 7 bases are shared with TRBD2. Germline V gene data show CDR1 as WSHSY and CDR2 as SAAADI. Unmatched junction bases numbered 15, after V lost 7 bases and J lost 3 bases. This CDR3 contains 17 residues. This CDR3 reads CASTYDLGAGYYNEQFF. As DNA, the CDR3 is TGCGCCAGCACCTATGACCTCGGAGCGGGGTACTACAATGAGCAGTTCTTC.

The sample holds many counts of this clonotype. In nucleotides, the CDR3 is TGTGCCAGCAGTCACTTCCCCGGGACAGGGAACACCGGGGAGCTGTTTTTT. Encoded protein: CASSHFPGTGNTGELFF. This chain uses TRBV6-2 or TRBV6-3 with TRBJ2-2; 8 positions match TRBD1. The J segment lost 1 base and the V segment lost 5 bases, leaving 9 bases of the junction unmatched. CDR3 length: 17 amino acids. Germline V gene data show CDR1 as MNHEY and CDR2 as SVGEGT.

This chain connects TRBV28 to TRBJ2-7; D remains unclear. Germline V lookup: CDR1 MDHEN, CDR2 SYDVKM. V lost 6 bases and J lost 5, with 14 bases in between. This CDR3 spans 13 amino acids. The CDR3 loop is CASRPPGPHEQYF. The CDR3 bases are TGTGCCAGCAGGCCGCCCGGGCCCCACGAGCAGTACTTC. The complete variable domain, with remaining parts taken from reference TRBV28 and TRBJ2-7, reads DVKVTQSSRYLVKRTGEKVFLECVQDMDHENMFWYRQDPGLGLRLIYFSYDVKMKEKGDIPEGYSVSREKKERFSLILESASTNQTSMYLCASRPPGPHEQYFGPGTRLTVT.

This clonotype has more than one count but fewer than ten. V gene TRBV3-1 combines with J gene TRBJ2-5; 8 bases map to TRBD1. Germline-derived CDR1 and CDR2 are LGHDT and YNNKEL (reference sequence). This CDR3 has 15 residues. Unmatched junction bases numbered 8, after V lost 3 bases and J lost 5 bases. This CDR3 is CASSQTGAREETQYF. The DNA of the CDR3 is TGTGCCAGCAGCCAGACAGGGGCCAGGGAGGAGACCCAGTACTTC.

This sequence joins TRBV15 and TRBJ1-3; 9 bases match TRBD1. V dropped 3 bases and J dropped 4; count of bases not matched to a gene: 1. The CDR3 covers 14 residues. Germline-derived CDR1 and CDR2 are LNHNV and YYDKDF (reference sequence). The CDR3: CATSRGQGGNTIYF. In DNA, the CDR3 is TGTGCCACCAGCAGGGGACAGGGAGGAAACACCATATATTTT. The entire variable domain, with the rest obtained from reference TRBV15 and TRBJ1-3, is as follows: DAMVIQNPRYQVTQFGKPVTLSCSQTLNHNVMYWYQQKSSQAPKLLFHYYDKDFNNEADTPDNFQSRRPNTSFCFLDIRSPGLGDTAMYLCATSRGQGGNTIYFGEGSWLTVV.